What follows are 14 T cell receptor beta chains derived from one specimen sequenced in a study of OX40 agonist ivuxolimab in advanced cancers. TCRdb keeps only in-frame clones here, not all; method: immunoSEQ multiplex PCR. Of 70,000 to 95,000 clones detected, roughly 86% appear once; the ten largest clones hold approximately 6.9%. The source material was CD4+ or CD8+ T cells sorted from blood, sampled in a trial of the OX40 agonist ivuxolimab. The receptor set was obtained from an adult with an advanced solid tumor such as melanoma, head and neck, liver or kidney cancer.

The chain couples TRBV6-6 to TRBJ1-2; 7 bases align to TRBD1. Per the germline V gene, CDR1 is MNHNY and CDR2 is SVGAGI (reference sequence). The CDR3 loop spans 14 amino acids. With V trimmed by 0 bases and J by 5 bases, 3 bases remained unmatched. CDR3 bases: TGTGCCAGCAGTTACTCGGGACAGACTTATGGCTACACCTTC. The encoded protein is CASSYSGQTYGYTF.

CDR3 coding DNA: TGTGCCAGCAGCTTAAGGACTAGCGACACCTACGAGCAGTACTTC. Its translation: CASSLRTSDTYEQYF. This chain joins TRBV7-2 and TRBJ2-7; 9 bases are a match to TRBD2. CDR3 length: 15 residues. Germline V gives CDR1 SGHTA, CDR2 FQGNSA. The ends lost 2 bases at V and 2 bases at J; junction bases unmatched: 4.

This chain connects TRBV6-1 to TRBJ2-2; 8 bases match TRBD1. The germline CDR1 and CDR2 sequences are MNHNS and SASEGT. V lost 10 bases, J lost 4 bases, and 5 bases stayed unmatched. This CDR3 has 13 amino acids. The chain's CDR3 is CATWTGLTGELFF. CDR3 DNA sequence: TGTGCCACCTGGACAGGGCTCACCGGGGAGCTGTTTTTT.

The CDR3 is CASSQIGARNEQFF. The CDR3 nucleotides read TGTGCCAGCAGCCAGATCGGAGCGAGAAATGAGCAGTTCTTC. J is TRBJ2-1 and V is TRBV14; no clear D. Germline lookup yields CDR1 SGHDN and CDR2 FVKESK. The CDR3 loop spans 14 amino acids. V was clipped by 3 bases and J by 7 bases, with 13 bases between them.

This chain links TRBV4-2 with TRBJ1-1; D might be TRBD1 (5 bases). The CDR3 extends over 13 amino acids. Germline CDR1 and CDR2: LGHNA and YNFKEQ. V lost 5 bases to trimming and J lost 2 bases, with 9 bases between them. CDR3 coding DNA: TGTGCCAGCAGCTGGGGACTCAACACTGAAGCTTTCTTT. Its protein product is CASSWGLNTEAFF.

This clone was detected only a few times. The V gene is TRBV5-6, the J gene TRBJ1-2; D is uncertain. The CDR3 loop spans 15 amino acids. V was trimmed by 2 bases and J by 4 bases, leaving 15 bases between them. Germline CDR1 is SGHDT and CDR2 is YYEEEE. CDR3 amino acids: CASSFYSREGYGYTF. The CDR3 region has the DNA TGTGCCAGCAGCTTCTATTCTAGGGAGGGCTATGGCTACACCTTC.

The chain has TRBV11-2 and TRBJ2-4, with TRBD1 identical over 12 bases. CDR1 SGHAT and CDR2 FQNNGV come from the germline V gene. Trimming removed 4 bases from V and 5 bases from J; junction bases left unmatched: 3. The CDR3 covers 15 residues. The DNA for the CDR3 is TGTGCCAGCAGCTACCGGGACAGGGGGCAAAACATTCAGTACTTC. This gives the protein CASSYRDRGQNIQYF.

The chain couples TRBV19 to TRBJ1-1; no clear D gene. The CDR3 contains 12 residues. CDR1 is LNHDA, CDR2 SQIVND, per germline (reference sequence). Between the trimmed V and J ends, which lost 3 bases and 3 bases, there was a span of 5 bases. CDR3: CASSMGYTEAFF. In DNA form, the CDR3 reads TGTGCCAGTAGTATGGGCTACACTGAAGCTTTCTTT.

The rearrangement joins TRBV30 to TRBJ1-4, with D perhaps TRBD1 (5 bases). The CDR3 is 13 amino acids. Between the trimmed V and J ends, which lost 7 bases and 6 bases, there was a span of 15 bases. Germline V gene sequence: CDR1 GTSNPN, CDR2 SVGIG (reference sequence). CDR3 DNA: TGTGCCTCAATCAGGGCGGGCGATGAAAAACTGTTTTTT. Its translation: CASIRAGDEKLFF.

CDR3 loop: CASSDSAAQGYTF. CDR3 bases: TGTGCCAGTAGTGATTCGGCGGCACAAGGCTACACCTTC. The gene calls are TRBV19 and TRBJ1-2; D is unresolved. CDR1 and CDR2 from the germline V gene are LNHDA and SQIVND (reference sequence). Trimming left V 5 bases short and J 8 bases short, with 15 bases between. This CDR3 contains 13 residues.

The chain combines TRBV6-1 with TRBJ1-5; TRBD1 agrees at 7 bases. This CDR3 is 14 amino acids long. J lost 7 bases, V lost 7 bases, and 10 bases had no gene match. Germline lookup yields CDR1 MNHNS and CDR2 SASEGT. CDR3 in amino acids: CASTPTGSWQPQHF. Here the CDR3 DNA reads TGTGCCAGCACCCCGACAGGGTCGTGGCAGCCCCAGCATTTT.

The CDR3 sequence: CASRPGLGAGELFF. The CDR3 DNA is TGTGCCAGCAGGCCGGGACTAGGGGCCGGGGAGCTGTTTTTT. V and J are TRBV6-4 and TRBJ2-2; 8 bases match TRBD2. The CDR3 sequence is 14 residues long. J lost 6 bases, V lost 6 bases, and 6 bases had no gene match. CDR1 is MRHNA, CDR2 SNTAGT, per germline.

The chain employs TRBV18 and TRBJ1-4, with 9 bases aligning to TRBD1. The CDR3 is 15 residues long. The V gene end was trimmed by 4 bases and the J gene end by 7 bases; junction bases not matched to a gene: 7. Germline-derived CDR1 and CDR2 are KGHSH and LQKENI. The CDR3 reads CASSQAAGQGEKLFF. Here the CDR3 DNA reads TGTGCCAGCTCACAAGCCGCGGGACAGGGTGAAAAACTGTTTTTT.

This clone has a handful of counts. The chain has TRBV14 and TRBJ1-1; TRBD1 is a possible D gene (5 bases). CDR1 SGHDN and CDR2 FVKESK come from the germline V gene. Trimming removed 0 bases at V and 4 bases at J, with 9 bases between. The CDR3 contains 14 residues. The CDR3 nucleotides are TGTGCCAGCAGCCAAGATGCAGGGATCACTGAAGCTTTCTTT. Translating gives CASSQDAGITEAFF.